The 5 T cell receptor beta chains presented below share a single source sample, sequenced in a study of T cells after yellow fever vaccination. TCRdb fed the 5' RACE reads into MiXCR, producing one record per CDR3 protein. This table has about 74,000 distinct CDR3 sequences, more than 5.5% appearing once. The specimen was CD8+ T cells sorted from PBMCs, collected about 5 days after the first yellow fever vaccination. The receptors here all came from a young man who received the YFV17D yellow fever vaccine.

There are many counts of this clonotype. J is TRBJ1-1 and V is TRBV5-1; D is undetermined. Trimming cost V 2 bases and J 2 bases, with 10 bases left between them. The CDR3 consists of 14 residues. CDR1 is SGHRS and CDR2 is YFSETQ in the germline V gene. The CDR3 DNA is TGCGCCAGCAGCTTTAGGTACACAAACACTGAAGCTTTCTTT. Translation: CASSFRYTNTEAFF.

This clonotype has only a few counts. V gene TRBV7-9 combines with J gene TRBJ2-7; D is undetermined. V dropped 1 base and J dropped 2 bases, with 9 bases sitting between them. The CDR3 contains 14 residues. Per germline, CDR1 SEHNR and CDR2 FQNEAQ (reference sequence). The CDR3 sequence is CASSLVGYPYEQYF. CDR3 bases: TGTGCCAGCAGCTTAGTAGGGTATCCCTACGAGCAGTACTTC.

This clonotype was seen repeatedly, ten times or more. The DNA of the CDR3 is TGTGCCAGCAGTCCCGACACGAACACTGAAGCTTTCTTT. Translated: CASSPDTNTEAFF. The chain carries TRBV12-3 or TRBV12-4 and TRBJ1-1; D remains ambiguous. V lost 5 bases and J 1 base, leaving 8 bases between the germline ends. The CDR3 spans 13 residues.

The chain is built from TRBV19 and TRBJ1-2, with a possible D match to TRBD1 (6 bases). The V end lost 9 bases, the J end lost 8 bases, and 19 bases lay between the germline ends. This CDR3 is 13 amino acids long. Germline CDR1 is LNHDA and CDR2 is SQIVND (reference sequence). CDR3 protein: CASRGAGLEGYTF. CDR3 DNA: TGTGCCAGCCGGGGGGCCGGCTTAGAGGGCTACACCTTC.

This clonotype was seen ten or more times. The chain uses TRBV4-1 and TRBJ1-1; no reliable D call. V was pared by 0 bases and J by 7 bases, with 6 bases between. CDR1 and CDR2 from the germline V gene are MGHRA and YSYEKL. The CDR3 extends over 12 amino acids. The CDR3 spells CASSQDGNEAFF. Here the CDR3 DNA reads TGCGCCAGCAGCCAAGATGGTAATGAAGCTTTCTTT.